Listed here are 21 T cell receptor beta chains from one sample, sequenced in a study of T cell responses to AZD1222 COVID-19 vaccine. The protocol was immunoSEQ multiplex PCR, while the TCRdb copy is restricted to in-frame clones and leaves out a portion. The sample records around 90,000 clones, more than 75% being singletons. The specimen was peripheral blood, collected on day 0 of MenACWY control vaccination. The origin of the receptors is an adult in good health.

The V and J genes are TRBV7-9 and TRBJ2-1; TRBD2 is a possible D gene (5 bases). Trimming shortened V by 5 bases and J by 2 bases, and 19 bases separated the two germline ends. The CDR3 is 17 amino acids. Germline-derived CDR1 and CDR2 are SEHNR and FQNEAQ (reference sequence). DNA of the CDR3: TGTGCCAGCAGCCCAAGCGTGGGGAGCGACGCCTACAATGAGCAGTTCTTC. Protein: CASSPSVGSDAYNEQFF.

This clone was seen just once. This chain uses TRBV19 with TRBJ2-2; 9 positions agree with TRBD1. CDR1 and CDR2 (germline): LNHDA, SQIVND (reference sequence). After removal of 6 bases from V and 6 bases from J, the junction contained 8 bases not matched to a gene. The CDR3 spans 15 residues. CDR3 sequence reads: CASRPGQGGAGELFF. CDR3 DNA: TGTGCCAGTAGACCGGGACAGGGAGGGGCCGGGGAGCTGTTTTTT.

This clone occurred a few times. J is TRBJ1-3 and V is TRBV5-1, with a possible D match to TRBD1 (5 bases). Trimming removed 0 bases at V and 2 bases at J, with 9 bases between. CDR1 and CDR2 from the germline V gene are SGHRS and YFSETQ. The CDR3 is 15 residues long. CDR3 DNA: TGCGCCAGCAGCTTGGACGGGGCTACTGGAAACACCATATATTTT. Translation: CASSLDGATGNTIYF.

This chain joins TRBV27 and TRBJ1-1, with a possible D match to TRBD1 (5 bases). The V end lost 3 bases, the J end lost 1 base, and 9 bases lay between the germline ends. Per the germline V gene, CDR1 is MNHEY and CDR2 is SMNVEV (reference sequence). The length of the CDR3 is 14 residues. CDR3 protein: CASSLTDSNTEAFF. In DNA, the CDR3 is TGTGCCAGCAGTTTGACAGATTCGAACACTGAAGCTTTCTTT.

V is TRBV7-9 and J is TRBJ2-2, with D possibly matching TRBD2 (6 bases). Germline V gene sequence: CDR1 SEHNR, CDR2 FQNEAQ (reference sequence). This CDR3 region has 16 residues. Trimming shortened V by 5 bases and J by 5 bases, and 18 bases separated the two germline ends. Here the CDR3 reads CASSPRLGEETGELFF. CDR3 DNA sequence: TGTGCCAGCAGCCCCCGCCTGGGGGAGGAAACCGGGGAGCTGTTTTTT.

This chain links TRBV15 with TRBJ2-1, with D perhaps given as TRBD1 or TRBD2 (6 bases each). Germline CDR1 is LNHNV and CDR2 is YYDKDF (reference sequence). There are 16 residues in the CDR3. The V gene lost 1 base and the J gene lost 8 bases, with 18 bases spanning the gap. In DNA form, the CDR3 reads TGTGCCACCAGCAGAGGCTGGGGGGCCCAAGGACATGAGCAGTTCTTC. Translated: CATSRGWGAQGHEQFF.

The chain combines TRBV7-2 with TRBJ2-3, with TRBD2 matching 11 bases. In germline, CDR1 is SGHTA, CDR2 FQGNSA. The CDR3 consists of 17 residues. The J segment lost 1 base and the V segment lost 4 bases, leaving 7 bases of the junction unmatched. Here the CDR3 reads CASSSRSGGVRTDTQYF. CDR3 nucleotides: TGTGCCAGCAGCTCCCGTAGCGGGGGGGTGCGCACAGATACGCAGTATTTT.

This chain joins TRBV27 and TRBJ1-3; D not certain. V shed 4 bases and J shed 4 bases, with 8 bases lying between them. The CDR3 has 13 amino acids. Germline V gene lookup returns CDR1 MNHEY and CDR2 SMNVEV (reference sequence). The CDR3 DNA reads TGTGCCAGCAGTTCCCTGTGGGGAAACACCATATATTTT. Amino acids: CASSSLWGNTIYF.

J is TRBJ2-7 and V is TRBV5-6, with D tentatively TRBD1 (5 bases). V lost 0 bases and J 5 bases, leaving 9 bases between the germline ends. Germline CDR1 is SGHDT and CDR2 is YYEEEE. This CDR3 contains 13 residues. The CDR3 here is CASSLVGRDEQYF. The CDR3 DNA reads TGTGCCAGCAGCTTGGTGGGCAGGGACGAGCAGTACTTC.

J is TRBJ2-7 and V is TRBV6-1; perhaps TRBD1 as D (6 bases). The CDR3 has 17 residues. V lost 1 base, J lost 7 bases, and 23 bases lay in between. Per germline, CDR1 MNHNS and CDR2 SASEGT. The CDR3 sequence: CASSEGATGHWVGEQYF. CDR3 nucleotide sequence: TGTGCCAGCAGTGAAGGAGCTACGGGACACTGGGTGGGGGAGCAGTACTTC.

V and J are TRBV27 and TRBJ1-1; tentative D call: TRBD1 (6 bases). There are 15 residues in the CDR3. Trimming took off 3 bases at V and 1 base at J, with 12 bases between the two ends. The germline V gene has CDR1 MNHEY and CDR2 SMNVEV (reference sequence). CDR3 region: CASSLVVGANTEAFF. In DNA, the CDR3 is TGTGCCAGCAGTTTGGTTGTGGGGGCGAACACTGAAGCTTTCTTT.

This rearrangement joins TRBV12-3 or TRBV12-4 to TRBJ1-5; D uncertain. The CDR3 totals 13 residues. The germline V and J ends were trimmed by 6 bases and 3 bases, with 9 bases remaining between them. The CDR3 reads CASRAGDNQPQHF. CDR3 coding DNA: TGTGCCAGCAGAGCAGGAGACAATCAGCCCCAGCATTTT.

V usage is TRBV5-1 and J usage is TRBJ2-1, with 10 bases lining up with TRBD2. The CDR3 is 18 residues long. Germline V CDR1 and CDR2: SGHRS, YFSETQ. V was pared by 6 bases and J by 8 bases, with 20 bases of the junction left unmatched. The CDR3, as DNA: TGCGCCAGCATCCCGGGGGCTAGCGGGGGACTTCAGTCATATGAGCAGTTCTTC. Translation: CASIPGASGGLQSYEQFF. Together with reference TRBV5-1 and TRBJ2-1, the CDR3 gives the full variable domain: KAGVTQTPRYLIKTRGQQVTLSCSPISGHRSVSWYQQTPGQGLQFLFEYFSETQRNKGNFPGRFSGRQFSNSRSEMNVSTLELGDSALYLCASIPGASGGLQSYEQFFGPGTRLTVL.

This chain joins TRBV5-8 and TRBJ2-6; D is unclear. The CDR3 is 15 residues long. V was shortened by 4 bases and J by 0 bases, with 8 bases between the two germline ends. The germline CDR1 and CDR2 sequences are SGHTS and YDEGEE. Here the CDR3 reads CASSPPASGANVLTF. CDR3 nucleotide sequence: TGTGCCAGCAGCCCTCCAGCCTCTGGGGCCAACGTCCTGACTTTC.

The chain couples TRBV11-2 to TRBJ1-5; a possible D gene is TRBD1 (5 bases). The CDR3 has 16 amino acids. V lost 1 base, J lost 0 bases, and 10 bases lay in between. Germline CDR1 SGHAT, CDR2 FQNNGV. The CDR3 DNA reads as TGTGCCAGCAGCTTAGTGGGGGGTAATAGCAATCAGCCCCAGCATTTT. Translated: CASSLVGGNSNQPQHF.

V gene TRBV9 combines with J gene TRBJ2-2; 13 positions match TRBD2. This CDR3 contains 18 residues. The trim removed 1 base at V and 6 bases at J, leaving 9 bases unmatched. Germline CDR1 is SGDLS and CDR2 is YYNGEE. The CDR3 spells CASSVIGTSGTVAGELFF. CDR3 sequence (DNA): TGTGCCAGCAGCGTAATTGGGACTAGCGGGACTGTCGCCGGGGAGCTGTTTTTT.

This sequence joins TRBV19 and TRBJ2-2; D is undetermined. V shed 7 bases and J shed 4 bases, with 16 bases lying between them. The CDR3 extends over 15 amino acids. The germline V gene encodes CDR1 LNHDA and CDR2 SQIVND (reference sequence). The DNA of the CDR3 is TGTGCCAGTACCGATAGGCGACGTGGCACCGGGGAGCTGTTTTTT. Translation: CASTDRRRGTGELFF. The complete variable domain, with remaining parts taken from reference TRBV19 and TRBJ2-2, reads DGGITQSPKYLFRKEGQNVTLSCEQNLNHDAMYWYRQDPGQGLRLIYYSQIVNDFQKGDIAEGYSVSREKKESFPLTVTSAQKNPTAFYLCASTDRRRGTGELFFGEGSRLTVL.

The rearrangement joins TRBV7-3 to TRBJ1-4, with D possibly matching TRBD1 (5 bases). Per the germline V gene, CDR1 is SGHTA and CDR2 is FQGTGA. This CDR3 is 17 amino acids long. The V gene lost 5 bases and the J gene lost 6 bases, with 22 bases spanning the gap. CDR3 loop: CASSLPPGGGRDEKLFF. The CDR3 DNA reads as TGTGCCAGCAGCCTCCCCCCCGGGGGAGGTAGGGATGAAAAACTGTTTTTT.

The gene calls are TRBV27 and TRBJ2-3; D could derive from TRBD1 or TRBD2 (5 bases each). The CDR3 sequence is 14 residues long. V gave up 2 bases and J gave up 3 bases, with 9 bases separating them. Germline loops: CDR1 MNHEY, CDR2 SMNVEV (reference sequence). The chain's CDR3 is CASSLRWGTDTQYF. CDR3 in DNA: TGTGCCAGCAGTTTAAGGTGGGGGACAGATACGCAGTATTTT.

The CDR3 region is CASSDGPSYEQYF. The CDR3 nucleotides are TGTGCCAGCAGTGACGGTCCCTCCTACGAGCAGTACTTC. This rearrangement joins TRBV12-3 or TRBV12-4 to TRBJ2-7, with D hard to call. Trimming pared 5 bases from V and 0 bases from J, leaving 8 bases between. There are 13 residues in the CDR3.

The V gene is TRBV5-1, the J gene TRBJ2-7; D possibly corresponds to TRBD1 (5 bases). This CDR3 is built from 14 residues. Trimming removed 1 base at V and 1 base at J, with 9 bases between. From germline, CDR1 is SGHRS and CDR2 YFSETQ. In DNA, the CDR3 is TGCGCCAGCAGCTTGACAGGAAAATCCTACGAGCAGTACTTC. Its translation: CASSLTGKSYEQYF.